Following are 15 T cell receptor beta chains from one sample sequenced in a study of regulatory T cells in long-lasting Graves disease. Stated time point: newly diagnosed GD, antithyroid drugs for less than 3 months. RNA isolated from PBMCs was used to make the TCR library. To make TCR beta libraries, researchers used iRepertoire HTBI primers and Arm-PCR of CDR3 regions. TCRdb reanalysed the multiplex PCR reads using MiXCR and keeps one entry per CDR3 protein. The data hold some 560,000 distinct CDR3 sequences, with roughly 15% observed a single time. These data were also filed under a second study, of T cells in Graves' hyperthyroidism and ophthalmopathy.

The input for sequencing was peripheral blood mononuclear cells (PBMCs), taken at new diagnosis, from a patient treated with antithyroid drugs. The origin of the receptors is a woman aged 35 to 60 with Graves disease.

V and J are TRBV4-1 and TRBJ1-5, with unresolved D. Germline V gene lookup returns CDR1 MGHRA and CDR2 YSYEKL. CDR3 length equals 13 residues. Deletions cut 2 bases from V and 4 bases from J, with 6 bases between. DNA of the CDR3: TGCGCCAGCAGCCAACCAGGTAATCAGCCCCAGCATTTT. It yields the protein CASSQPGNQPQHF.

This clonotype was detected many times. The chain links TRBV28 to TRBJ1-2; 10 bases line up with TRBD1. The V segment lost 3 bases and the J segment 3 bases; nucleotides outside the gene matches: 7. Germline loops: CDR1 MDHEN, CDR2 SYDVKM. The CDR3 loop spans 16 amino acids. The CDR3 protein is CASSFWTGGRDYGYTF. For the CDR3, the DNA is TGTGCCAGCAGTTTTTGGACAGGGGGTCGTGACTATGGCTACACCTTC.

A note on this clonotype: This could be a read error, since a much larger clone is one nucleotide away. The chain has TRBV12-5 and TRBJ2-3; D is uncertain. CDR1 and CDR2 from the germline V gene are LGHNT and FRNRAP. The CDR3 contains 12 residues. The CDR3 here is CASGSNTDTRYF. In DNA, the CDR3 is TGTGCTAGTGGTTCTAACACAGATACGCGGTATTTT.

This clonotype was counted ten times or more. The chain links TRBV7-8 to TRBJ2-7; TRBD1 matches 7 bases. CDR1 is SGHVS, CDR2 FQNEAQ, per germline. This CDR3 spans 13 amino acids. Germline trimming cut 5 bases from V and 3 bases from J; bases unmatched to any gene: 4. The CDR3 spells CASSPGGHYEQYF. The CDR3 DNA reads as TGTGCCAGCAGCCCAGGGGGACACTACGAGCAGTACTTC.

The rearrangement uses TRBV28 and TRBJ2-3, with D perhaps matching TRBD1 or TRBD2 (5 bases each). V lost 0 bases and J 5 bases, leaving 18 bases between the germline ends. The CDR3 spans 17 residues. Germline values: CDR1 MDHEN, CDR2 SYDVKM. The CDR3 region is CASSLWHLRGKGDTQYF. CDR3 nucleotides: TGTGCCAGCAGTTTATGGCATCTGAGGGGAAAAGGAGATACGCAGTATTTT.

This clonotype was picked up a small number of times. This chain connects TRBV20-1 to TRBJ1-6, with 7 bases aligning to TRBD1. The trim removed 2 bases at V and 7 bases at J, leaving 8 bases unmatched. The germline V gene encodes CDR1 DFQATT and CDR2 SNEGSKA (reference sequence). This CDR3 region has 15 residues. The CDR3 loop reads CSARPLGQTNSPLHF. CDR3 DNA: TGCAGTGCTAGACCTCTGGGACAGACAAATTCACCCCTCCACTTT.

The rearrangement links TRBV11-3 to TRBJ2-5, with D perhaps TRBD1 or TRBD2 (6 bases each). Germline V CDR1 and CDR2: SGHNT, YENEEA. The CDR3 loop spans 15 amino acids. Trimming took off 6 bases at V and 1 base at J, with 15 bases between the two ends. CDR3 loop: CASRPTGTSQETQYF. Written as DNA, the CDR3 is TGTGCCAGCAGACCAACAGGGACTTCCCAAGAGACCCAGTACTTC.

This sequence joins TRBV12-3 or TRBV12-4 and TRBJ2-2, with D maybe TRBD1 (5 bases). Trimming pared 5 bases from V and 1 base from J, leaving 8 bases between. This CDR3 spans 14 amino acids. DNA for the CDR3: TGTGCCAGCAGTACTCAGGGGAACACCGGGGAGCTGTTTTTT. Amino acids: CASSTQGNTGELFF.

This clonotype was recorded at least ten times. This chain links TRBV3-1 with TRBJ2-5; no clear D. CDR3 length equals 16 residues. V was clipped by 0 bases and J by 0 bases, with 11 bases between them. Germline lookup yields CDR1 LGHDT and CDR2 YNNKEL (reference sequence). In nucleotides, the CDR3 is TGTGCCAGCAGCCAAGATCTGTGGGGAAACCAAGAGACCCAGTACTTC. It specifies CASSQDLWGNQETQYF.

The chain is built from TRBV2 and TRBJ1-5; D remains ambiguous. V gave up 4 bases and J gave up 0 bases, with 10 bases separating them. This CDR3 is built from 15 residues. CDR1 is SNHLY and CDR2 is FYNNEI in the germline V gene. This CDR3 is CASSVGQYSNQPQHF. CDR3 nucleotide sequence: TGTGCCAGCAGTGTGGGTCAGTATAGCAATCAGCCCCAGCATTTT. Filled out from reference TRBV2 and TRBJ1-5, the complete variable domain reads EPEVTQTPSHQVTQMGQEVILRCVPISNHLYFYWYRQILGQKVEFLVSFYNNEISEKSEIFDDQFSVERPDGSNFTLKIRSTKLEDSAMYFCASSVGQYSNQPQHFGDGTRLSIL.

This clonotype was found many times. V and J are TRBV3-1 and TRBJ2-7, with D unclear. This CDR3 region has 11 residues. V was pared by 3 bases and J by 5 bases, with 5 bases between. Germline V CDR1 and CDR2: LGHDT, YNNKEL (reference sequence). The CDR3 coding sequence is TGTGCCAGCAGCCAGCTCGACGAGCAGTACTTC. This codes for CASSQLDEQYF.

CDR3 in amino acids: CASSFSLAGPTNTGELFF. CDR3 nucleotides: TGTGCCAGCAGCTTTTCCCTAGCGGGGCCTACGAACACCGGGGAGCTGTTTTTT. J is TRBJ2-2 and V is TRBV7-9; 9 positions match TRBD2. Germline CDR1 is SEHNR and CDR2 is FQNEAQ (reference sequence). This CDR3 comprises 18 residues. V shed 3 bases and J 0 bases; nucleotides not matched to a gene: 8. The variable domain in full, with the rest retrieved from reference TRBV7-9 and TRBJ2-2, is DTGVSQNPRHKITKRGQNVTFRCDPISEHNRLYWYRQTLGQGPEFLTYFQNEAQLEKSRLLSDRFSAERPKGSFSTLEIQRTEQGDSAMYLCASSFSLAGPTNTGELFFGEGSRLTVL.

This clonotype was observed many times. This chain links TRBV6-1 with TRBJ2-7; a possible D gene is TRBD1 (5 bases). V lost 5 bases to trimming and J lost 13 bases, with 21 bases between them. The CDR3 is 13 amino acids. Germline CDR1 reads MNHNS; CDR2 reads SASEGT. The CDR3 sequence: CASSPEAGQKGYF. CDR3 nucleotide sequence: TGTGCCAGCAGTCCCGAGGCAGGACAAAAGGGATACTTC.

This clonotype was seen repeatedly, ten times or more. The chain is built from TRBV20-1 and TRBJ1-3; tentatively, D is TRBD1 (5 bases). CDR1 and CDR2 (germline): DFQATT, SNEGSKA (reference sequence). The CDR3 has 14 residues. The germline V and J ends were trimmed by 0 bases and 8 bases, with 14 bases remaining between them. CDR3 nucleotide sequence: TGCAGTGCTAGAGATTCGTCAGGGATAGACACCATATATTTT. Protein: CSARDSSGIDTIYF.

This clonotype has just a few counts. The chain uses TRBV29-1 and TRBJ2-7; no clear D gene. The CDR3 runs 12 residues. Germline loops: CDR1 SQVTM, CDR2 ANQGSEA. V lost 5 bases, J lost 0 bases, and 8 bases lay in between. This chain's CDR3 is CSVMDRSYEQYF. Here the CDR3 DNA reads TGCAGCGTTATGGACCGCTCCTACGAGCAGTACTTC.